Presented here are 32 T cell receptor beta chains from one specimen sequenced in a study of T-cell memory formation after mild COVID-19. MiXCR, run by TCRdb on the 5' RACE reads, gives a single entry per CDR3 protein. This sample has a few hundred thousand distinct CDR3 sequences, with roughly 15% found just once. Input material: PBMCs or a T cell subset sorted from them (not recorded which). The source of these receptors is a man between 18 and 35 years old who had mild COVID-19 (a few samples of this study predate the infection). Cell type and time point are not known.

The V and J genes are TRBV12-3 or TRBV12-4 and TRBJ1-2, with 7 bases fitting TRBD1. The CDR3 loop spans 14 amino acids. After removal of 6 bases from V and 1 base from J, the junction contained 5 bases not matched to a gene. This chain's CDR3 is CASSLTGINYGYTF. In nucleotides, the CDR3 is TGTGCCAGCAGCCTGACAGGGATTAACTATGGCTACACCTTC.

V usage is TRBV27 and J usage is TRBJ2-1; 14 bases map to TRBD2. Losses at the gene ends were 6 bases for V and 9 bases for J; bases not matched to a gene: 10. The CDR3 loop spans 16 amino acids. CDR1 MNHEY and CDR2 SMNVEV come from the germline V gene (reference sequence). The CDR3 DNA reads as TGTGCCAGCAGCAGACTAGCGGGGGGGCTTTATTTTGAGCAGTTCTTC. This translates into CASSRLAGGLYFEQFF.

The CDR3 sequence: CASSLVGRRTGELFF. In DNA form, the CDR3 reads TGTGCCAGCAGCTTAGTGGGACGCCGGACCGGGGAGCTGTTTTTT. The gene calls are TRBV7-9 and TRBJ2-2, with D possibly called TRBD1 or TRBD2 (5 bases each). Deletions cut 1 base from V and 5 bases from J, with 11 bases between. This CDR3 region has 15 residues. In germline, CDR1 is SEHNR, CDR2 FQNEAQ (reference sequence).

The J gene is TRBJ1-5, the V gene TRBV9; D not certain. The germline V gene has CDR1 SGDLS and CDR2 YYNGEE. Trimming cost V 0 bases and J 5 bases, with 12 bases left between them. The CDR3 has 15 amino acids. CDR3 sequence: CASSVAGSGDQPQHF. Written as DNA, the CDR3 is TGTGCCAGCAGCGTAGCCGGGAGTGGGGATCAGCCCCAGCATTTT.

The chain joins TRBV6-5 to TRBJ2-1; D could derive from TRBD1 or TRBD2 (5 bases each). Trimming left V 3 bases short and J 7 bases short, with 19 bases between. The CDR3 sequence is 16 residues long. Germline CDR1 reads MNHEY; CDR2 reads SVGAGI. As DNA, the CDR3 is TGTGCCAGCAGTTATTACCCTGGGGACCCGGGGAATGAGCAGTTCTTC. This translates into CASSYYPGDPGNEQFF.

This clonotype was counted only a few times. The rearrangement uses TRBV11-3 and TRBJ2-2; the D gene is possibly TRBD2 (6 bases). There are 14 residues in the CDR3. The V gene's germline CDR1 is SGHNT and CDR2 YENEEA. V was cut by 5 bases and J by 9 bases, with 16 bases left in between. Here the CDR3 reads CASSLRVGSRELFF. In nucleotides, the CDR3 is TGTGCCAGCAGCCTGAGGGTCGGGAGTCGGGAGCTGTTTTTT.

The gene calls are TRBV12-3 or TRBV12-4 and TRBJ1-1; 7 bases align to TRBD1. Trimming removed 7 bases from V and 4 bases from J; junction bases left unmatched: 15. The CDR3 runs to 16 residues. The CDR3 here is CASTPEGAGFITEAFF. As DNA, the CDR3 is TGTGCCAGCACCCCCGAGGGGGCAGGGTTTATCACTGAAGCTTTCTTT.

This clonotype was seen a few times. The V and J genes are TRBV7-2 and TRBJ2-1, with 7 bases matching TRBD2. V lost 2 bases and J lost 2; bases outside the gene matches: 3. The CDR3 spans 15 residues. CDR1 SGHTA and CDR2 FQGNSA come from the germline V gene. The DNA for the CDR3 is TGTGCCAGCAGCTTAAAAGCGGGGACCTACAATGAGCAGTTCTTC. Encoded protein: CASSLKAGTYNEQFF.

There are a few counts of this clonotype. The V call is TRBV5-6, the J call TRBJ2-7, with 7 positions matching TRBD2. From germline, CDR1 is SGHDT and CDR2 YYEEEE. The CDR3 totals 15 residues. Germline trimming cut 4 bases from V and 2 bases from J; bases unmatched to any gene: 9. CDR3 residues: CASSGAGLIPYEQYF. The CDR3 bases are TGTGCCAGCAGCGGGGCGGGACTAATCCCCTACGAGCAGTACTTC.

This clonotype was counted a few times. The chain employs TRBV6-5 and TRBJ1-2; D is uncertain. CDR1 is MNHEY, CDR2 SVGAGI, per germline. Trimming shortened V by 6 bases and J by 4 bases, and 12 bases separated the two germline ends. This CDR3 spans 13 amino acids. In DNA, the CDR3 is TGTGCCAGCAGCTACGACACCTCCTATGGCTACACCTTC. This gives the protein CASSYDTSYGYTF.

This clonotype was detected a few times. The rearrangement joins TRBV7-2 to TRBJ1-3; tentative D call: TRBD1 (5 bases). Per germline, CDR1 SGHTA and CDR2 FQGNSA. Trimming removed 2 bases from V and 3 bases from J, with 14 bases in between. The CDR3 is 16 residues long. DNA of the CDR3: TGTGCCAGCAGCTTAAGGGGCCTGTCGCGTGGAAACACCATATATTTT. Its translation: CASSLRGLSRGNTIYF.

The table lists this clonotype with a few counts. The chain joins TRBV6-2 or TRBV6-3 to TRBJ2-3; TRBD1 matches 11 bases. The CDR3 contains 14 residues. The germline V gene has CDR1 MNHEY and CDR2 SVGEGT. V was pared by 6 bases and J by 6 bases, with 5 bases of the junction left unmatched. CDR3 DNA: TGTGCCAGCAGCCGGGGACAGGGGGTCGATACGCAGTATTTT. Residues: CASSRGQGVDTQYF.

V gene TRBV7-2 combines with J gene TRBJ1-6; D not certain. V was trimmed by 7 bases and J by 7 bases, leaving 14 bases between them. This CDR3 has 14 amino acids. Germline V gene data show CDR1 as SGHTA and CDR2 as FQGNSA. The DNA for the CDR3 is TGTGCCAGCACCCCGAGAGTTGAAAATTCACCCCTCCACTTT. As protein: CASTPRVENSPLHF. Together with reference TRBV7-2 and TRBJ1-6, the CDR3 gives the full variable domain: GAGVSQSPSNKVTEKGKDVELRCDPISGHTALYWYRQSLGQGLEFLIYFQGNSAPDKSGLPSDRFSAERTGGSVSTLTIQRTQQEDSAVYLCASTPRVENSPLHFGNGTRLTVT.

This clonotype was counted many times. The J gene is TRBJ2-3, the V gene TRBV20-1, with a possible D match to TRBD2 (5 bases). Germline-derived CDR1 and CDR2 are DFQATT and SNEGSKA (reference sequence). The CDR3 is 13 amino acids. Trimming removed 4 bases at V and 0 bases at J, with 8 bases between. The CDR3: CSATRTSTDTQYF. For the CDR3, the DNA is TGCAGTGCTACTAGGACTAGCACAGATACGCAGTATTTT.

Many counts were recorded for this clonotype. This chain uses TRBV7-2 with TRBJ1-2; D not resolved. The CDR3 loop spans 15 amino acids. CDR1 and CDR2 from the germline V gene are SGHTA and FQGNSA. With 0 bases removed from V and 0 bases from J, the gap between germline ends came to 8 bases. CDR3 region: CASSLAGTANYGYTF. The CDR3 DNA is TGTGCCAGCAGCTTAGCGGGAACAGCTAACTATGGCTACACCTTC.

The CDR3 sequence is CATTGGYEQYV. The CDR3 coding sequence is TGTGCCACCACCGGGGGCTACGAGCAGTACGTC. The chain combines TRBV28 with TRBJ2-7; a weak D match, TRBD2 (6 bases). The V gene lost 10 bases and the J gene lost 3 bases, with 10 bases spanning the gap. The CDR3 is 11 residues long. The germline gives CDR1 MDHEN, CDR2 SYDVKM.

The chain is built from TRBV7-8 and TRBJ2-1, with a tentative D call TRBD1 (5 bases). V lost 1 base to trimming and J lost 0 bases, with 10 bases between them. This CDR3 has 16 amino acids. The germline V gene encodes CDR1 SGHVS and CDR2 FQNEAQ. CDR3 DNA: TGTGCCAGCAGCTTAGTACAGGTCAGCTCCTACAATGAGCAGTTCTTC. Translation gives CASSLVQVSSYNEQFF. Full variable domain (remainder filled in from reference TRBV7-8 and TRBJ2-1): GAGVSQSPRYKVAKRGQDVALRCDPISGHVSLFWYQQALGQGPEFLTYFQNEAQLDKSGLPSDRFFAERPEGSVSTLKIQRTQQEDSAVYLCASSLVQVSSYNEQFFGPGTRLTVL.

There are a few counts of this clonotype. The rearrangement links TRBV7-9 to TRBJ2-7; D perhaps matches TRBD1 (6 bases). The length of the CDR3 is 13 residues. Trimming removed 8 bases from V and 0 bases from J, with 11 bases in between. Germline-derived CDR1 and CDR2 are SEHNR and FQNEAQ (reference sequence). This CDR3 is CASRPQGSYEQYF. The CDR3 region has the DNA TGTGCCAGCCGCCCACAGGGCTCCTACGAGCAGTACTTC.

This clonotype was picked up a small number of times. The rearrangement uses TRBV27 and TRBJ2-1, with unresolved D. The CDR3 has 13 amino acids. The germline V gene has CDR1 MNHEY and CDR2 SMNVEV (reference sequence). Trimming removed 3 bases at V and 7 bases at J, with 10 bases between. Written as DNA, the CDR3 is TGTGCCAGCAGTTTTGTGAGTGGGAATGAGCAGTTCTTC. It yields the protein CASSFVSGNEQFF.

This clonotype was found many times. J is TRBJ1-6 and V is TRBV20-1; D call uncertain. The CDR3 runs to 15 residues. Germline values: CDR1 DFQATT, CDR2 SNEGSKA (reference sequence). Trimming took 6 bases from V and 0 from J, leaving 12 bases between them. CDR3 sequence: CSARSQSSYNSPLHF. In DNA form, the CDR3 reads TGCAGTGCGAGGTCCCAGAGCTCCTATAATTCACCCCTCCACTTT.

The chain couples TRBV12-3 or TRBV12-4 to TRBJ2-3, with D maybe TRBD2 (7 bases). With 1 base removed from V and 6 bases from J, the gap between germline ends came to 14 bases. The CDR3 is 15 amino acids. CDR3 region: CASSLGGGAVDTQYF. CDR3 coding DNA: TGTGCCAGCAGTTTAGGTGGGGGGGCCGTGGATACGCAGTATTTT.

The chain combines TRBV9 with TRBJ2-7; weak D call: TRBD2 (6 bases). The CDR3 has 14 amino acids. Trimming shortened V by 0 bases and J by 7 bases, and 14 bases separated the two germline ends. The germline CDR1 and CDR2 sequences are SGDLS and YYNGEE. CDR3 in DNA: TGTGCCAGCAGCGTAGGAGTTCAGGAGGGGGAGCAGTACTTC. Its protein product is CASSVGVQEGEQYF.

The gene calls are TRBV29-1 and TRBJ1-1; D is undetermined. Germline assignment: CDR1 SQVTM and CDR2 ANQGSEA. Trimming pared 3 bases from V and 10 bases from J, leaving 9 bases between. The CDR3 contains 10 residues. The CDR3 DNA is TGCAGCGTTGAGACTCAGCGAGCTTTCTTT. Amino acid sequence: CSVETQRAFF. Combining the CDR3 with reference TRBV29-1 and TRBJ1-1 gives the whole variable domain SAVISQKPSRDICQRGTSLTIQCQVDSQVTMMFWYRQQPGQSLTLIATANQGSEATYESGFVIDKFPISRPNLTFSTLTVSNMSPEDSSIYLCSVETQRAFFGQGTRLTVV.

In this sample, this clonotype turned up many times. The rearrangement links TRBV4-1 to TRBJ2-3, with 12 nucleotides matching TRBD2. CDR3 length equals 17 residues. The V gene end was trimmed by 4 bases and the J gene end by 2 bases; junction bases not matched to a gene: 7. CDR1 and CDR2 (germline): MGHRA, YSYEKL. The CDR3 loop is CASSRGTSGFPTDTQYF. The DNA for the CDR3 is TGCGCCAGCAGCCGAGGGACTAGCGGGTTCCCCACAGATACGCAGTATTTT.

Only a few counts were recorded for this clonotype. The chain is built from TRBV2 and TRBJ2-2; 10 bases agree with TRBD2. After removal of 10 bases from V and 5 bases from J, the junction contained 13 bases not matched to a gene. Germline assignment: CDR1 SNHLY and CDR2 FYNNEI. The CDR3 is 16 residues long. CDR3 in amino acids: CATKRTGTSDTGELFF. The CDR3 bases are TGTGCCACCAAGCGAACCGGGACTAGCGATACCGGGGAGCTGTTTTTT.

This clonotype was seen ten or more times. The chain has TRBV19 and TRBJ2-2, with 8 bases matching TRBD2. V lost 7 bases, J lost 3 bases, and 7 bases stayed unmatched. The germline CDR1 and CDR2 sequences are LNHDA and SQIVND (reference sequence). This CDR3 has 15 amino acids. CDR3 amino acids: CASTSRGADTGELFF. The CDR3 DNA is TGTGCCAGTACTTCGCGGGGGGCCGACACCGGGGAGCTGTTTTTT.

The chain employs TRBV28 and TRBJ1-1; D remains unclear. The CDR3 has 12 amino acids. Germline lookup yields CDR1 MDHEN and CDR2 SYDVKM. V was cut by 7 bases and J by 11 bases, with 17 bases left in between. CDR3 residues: CASILPGREAFF. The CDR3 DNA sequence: TGTGCCAGCATCTTGCCGGGAAGGGAGGCTTTCTTT. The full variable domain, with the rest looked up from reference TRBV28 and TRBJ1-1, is DVKVTQSSRYLVKRTGEKVFLECVQDMDHENMFWYRQDPGLGLRLIYFSYDVKMKEKGDIPEGYSVSREKKERFSLILESASTNQTSMYLCASILPGREAFFGQGTRLTVV.

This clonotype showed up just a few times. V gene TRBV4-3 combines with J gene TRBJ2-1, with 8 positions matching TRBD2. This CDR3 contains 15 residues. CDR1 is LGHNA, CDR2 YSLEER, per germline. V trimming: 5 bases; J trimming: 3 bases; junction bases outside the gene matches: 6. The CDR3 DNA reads TGCGCCAGCAGCACGCTAGCGGGCAACTACAATGAGCAGTTCTTC. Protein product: CASSTLAGNYNEQFF.

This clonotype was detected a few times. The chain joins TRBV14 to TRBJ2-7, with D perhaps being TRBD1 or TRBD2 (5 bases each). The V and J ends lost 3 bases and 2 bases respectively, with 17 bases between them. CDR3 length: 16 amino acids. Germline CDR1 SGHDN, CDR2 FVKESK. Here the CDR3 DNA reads TGTGCCAGCAGCCACTCCCACCGGGGCAGGCCCTACGAGCAGTACTTC. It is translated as CASSHSHRGRPYEQYF.

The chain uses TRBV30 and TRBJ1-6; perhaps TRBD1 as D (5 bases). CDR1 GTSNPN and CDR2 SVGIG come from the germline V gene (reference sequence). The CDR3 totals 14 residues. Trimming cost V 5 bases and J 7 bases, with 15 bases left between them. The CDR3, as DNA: TGTGCCTGGGGTCGGGACTCCCAAAATTCACCCCTCCACTTT. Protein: CAWGRDSQNSPLHF.

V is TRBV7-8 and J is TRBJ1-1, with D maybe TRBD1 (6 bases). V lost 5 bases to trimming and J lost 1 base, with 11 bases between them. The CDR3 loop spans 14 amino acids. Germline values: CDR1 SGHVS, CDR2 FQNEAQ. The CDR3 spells CASSGNRENTEAFF. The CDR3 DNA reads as TGTGCCAGCAGCGGAAACAGGGAGAACACTGAAGCTTTCTTT.

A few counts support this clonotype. Here the CDR3 DNA reads TGCAGTGCTGCCGGCGGGACTAATGGGGATACGCAGTATTTT. It encodes CSAAGGTNGDTQYF. The gene calls are TRBV20-1 and TRBJ2-3, with TRBD2 matching 7 bases. CDR3 length: 14 amino acids. J was trimmed by 6 bases and V by 5 bases; bases with no gene match: 11. CDR1 is DFQATT and CDR2 is SNEGSKA in the germline V gene (reference sequence).